The clone carrying this TCR beta chain was picked up a small number of times. The entry originates in a study of response to subunit inactivated influenza vaccine. TCRdb re-called the RT-PCR reads with MiXCR, one entry per CDR3 protein. The sample contains about 570,000 distinct CDR3 sequences, 11% of which appear only once. CDR1 is SGHNT and CDR2 is YYREEE in the germline V gene (reference sequence). The CDR3 extends over 15 amino acids. V lost 3 bases to trimming and J lost 5 bases; unmatched junction nucleotides: 7. The sample was also reused in another study, on T cells expressing NK-cell markers. From that study: TCR beta cDNA was made by 5'RACE template switching with UMIs. The study sequenced eight donors, seven HCMV-seropositive and one seronegative.

The chain has TRBV5-4 and TRBJ1-4; 7 bases line up with TRBD1. The sequencing here drew on PBMCs from blood, taken on the day of vaccination. The source of this sequence is a man aged 50 or older who received an inactivated influenza vaccine. Here the CDR3 reads CASSSRQGLNEKLFF. In nucleotides, the CDR3 is TGTGCCAGCAGCTCAAGACAGGGACTCAATGAAAAACTGTTTTTT.